These 5 T cell receptor beta chains came from one sample sequenced in a study of post-analysis software for immune sequencing data. Study results and caveats: Among roughly five TRBV segments more frequent in patients than controls were TRBV5-6, TRBV5-1 and TRBV20-1.

Their specific antigens are unknown. The library was made from cDNA and included unique molecular identifiers. TCRdb reprocessed the PCR reads via MiXCR and lists one record per CDR3 protein. The sample has 550,000 to 700,000 distinct CDR3 sequences; roughly 47% are singletons. The sequenced sample was blood. Receptors originate from a girl under 18 with multiple sclerosis.

The chain is built from TRBV12-3 or TRBV12-4 and TRBJ2-7, with a possible D match to TRBD2 (7 bases). V dropped 4 bases and J dropped 3 bases, with 13 bases sitting between them. The CDR3 is made up of 14 amino acids. CDR3 amino acids: CASSSQGGRYEQYF. The DNA for the CDR3 is TGTGCCAGCAGTTCACAGGGAGGGCGCTACGAGCAGTACTTC.

This clonotype has a handful of counts. The junction departs from germline at one end; a sequencing error may be responsible. This chain joins TRBV10-3 and TRBJ2-7; 7 bases map to TRBD1. Germline CDR1 reads ENHRY; CDR2 reads SYGVKD. CDR3 length: 17 residues. CDR3 loop: CATSESRGRDSSYEQYF. CDR3 DNA sequence: TGTGCCACCAGTGAGTCAAGGGGACGGGACAGCTCCTACGAGCAGTACTTC.

This chain links TRBV20-1 with TRBJ2-1, with D possibly called TRBD1 or TRBD2 (6 bases each). V was shortened by 4 bases and J by 7 bases, with 17 bases between the two germline ends. Germline lookup yields CDR1 DFQATT and CDR2 SNEGSKA (reference sequence). This CDR3 spans 14 amino acids. CDR3 DNA sequence: TGCAGTGCTACCGTCTGGGGGGCTGGGAATGAGCAGTTCTTC. As protein: CSATVWGAGNEQFF.

Concerning this clonotype: One junction end disagrees with the germline gene, perhaps due to a read error. The chain combines TRBV7-2 with TRBJ1-2; 8 nucleotides line up with TRBD1. The CDR3 consists of 13 residues. Germline values: CDR1 SGHTA, CDR2 FQGNSA. This chain's CDR3 is CASSLDRGKGCTF. CDR3 bases: TGTGCCAGCAGTTTAGACAGGGGAAAGGGCTGCACCTTC.

This chain joins TRBV12-3 or TRBV12-4 and TRBJ2-7; 10 positions match TRBD1. The CDR3 consists of 15 residues. Trimming cost V 6 bases and J 3 bases; bases outside gene matches: 8. The CDR3: CASRRGTGADYEQYF. In DNA form, the CDR3 reads TGTGCCAGCAGACGTGGGACAGGGGCCGACTACGAGCAGTACTTC.